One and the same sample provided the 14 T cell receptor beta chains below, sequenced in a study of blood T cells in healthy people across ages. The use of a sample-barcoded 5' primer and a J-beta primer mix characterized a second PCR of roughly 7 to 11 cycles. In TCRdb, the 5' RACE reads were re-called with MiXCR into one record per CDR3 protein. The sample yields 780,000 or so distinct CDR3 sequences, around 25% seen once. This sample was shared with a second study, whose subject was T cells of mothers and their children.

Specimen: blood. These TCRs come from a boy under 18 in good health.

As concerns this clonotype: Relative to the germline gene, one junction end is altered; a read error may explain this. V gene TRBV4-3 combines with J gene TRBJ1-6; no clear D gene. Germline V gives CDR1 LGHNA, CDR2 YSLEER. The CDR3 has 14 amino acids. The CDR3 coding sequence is TGCGCCAGCAGCCAAGATCGGTTTAATTCACCCCTCCGCTTT. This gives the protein CASSQDRFNSPLRF.

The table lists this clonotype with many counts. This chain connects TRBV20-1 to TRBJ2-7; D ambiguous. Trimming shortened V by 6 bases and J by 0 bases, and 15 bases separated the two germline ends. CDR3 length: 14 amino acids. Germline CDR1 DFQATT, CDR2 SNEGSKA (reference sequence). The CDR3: CSAPTSGASYEQYF. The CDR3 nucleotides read TGCAGTGCCCCCACAAGTGGCGCCTCCTACGAGCAGTACTTC.

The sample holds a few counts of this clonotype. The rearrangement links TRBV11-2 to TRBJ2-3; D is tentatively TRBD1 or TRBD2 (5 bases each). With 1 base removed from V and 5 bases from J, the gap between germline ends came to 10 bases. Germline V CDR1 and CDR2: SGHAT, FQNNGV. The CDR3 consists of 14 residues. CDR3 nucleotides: TGTGCCAGCAGCTTAGTGGGGGTAGTAGATACGCAGTATTTT. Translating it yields CASSLVGVVDTQYF. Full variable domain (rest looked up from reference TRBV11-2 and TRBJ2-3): EAGVAQSPRYKIIEKRQSVAFWCNPISGHATLYWYQQILGQGPKLLIQFQNNGVVDDSQLPKDRFSAERLKGVDSTLKIQPAKLEDSAVYLCASSLVGVVDTQYFGPGTRLTVL.

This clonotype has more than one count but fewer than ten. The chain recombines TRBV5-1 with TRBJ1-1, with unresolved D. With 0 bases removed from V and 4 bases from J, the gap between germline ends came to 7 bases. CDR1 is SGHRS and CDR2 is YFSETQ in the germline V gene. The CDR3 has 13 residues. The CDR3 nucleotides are TGCGCCAGCAGCTTGGGCAGTCGCACTGAAGCTTTCTTT. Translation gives CASSLGSRTEAFF.

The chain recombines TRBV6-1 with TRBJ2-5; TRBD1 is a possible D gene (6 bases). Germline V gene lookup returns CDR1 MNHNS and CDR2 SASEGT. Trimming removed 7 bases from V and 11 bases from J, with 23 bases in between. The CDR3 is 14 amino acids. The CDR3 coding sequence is TGTGCCAGCACCCAGGACAGCCCGTCTCGAGAGCAGTACTTC. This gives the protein CASTQDSPSREQYF.

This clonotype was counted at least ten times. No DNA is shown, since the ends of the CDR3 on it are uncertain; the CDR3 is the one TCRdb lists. Here the CDR3 reads CASSFLWDPLNTYNEQFF. The chain has TRBV5-5 and TRBJ2-1; the table names TRBD1, a call not compared with the DNA. Per the germline V gene, CDR1 is SGHKS and CDR2 is YYEKEE (reference sequence). With termini counted, the CDR3 has 18 amino acids.

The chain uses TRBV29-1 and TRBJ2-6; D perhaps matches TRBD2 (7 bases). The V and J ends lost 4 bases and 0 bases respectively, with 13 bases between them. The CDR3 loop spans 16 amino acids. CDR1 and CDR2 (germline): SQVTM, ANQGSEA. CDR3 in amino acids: CSVGGGHDSGANVLTF. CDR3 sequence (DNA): TGCAGCGTTGGGGGGGGGCACGACTCTGGGGCCAACGTCCTGACTTTC.

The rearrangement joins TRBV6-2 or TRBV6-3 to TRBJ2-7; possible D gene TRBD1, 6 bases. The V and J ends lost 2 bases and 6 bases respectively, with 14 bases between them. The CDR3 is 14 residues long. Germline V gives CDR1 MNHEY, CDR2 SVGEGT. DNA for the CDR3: TGTGCCAGCAGTTACAGCAGGGGTGGATGCGAGCAGTACTTC. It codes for CASSYSRGGCEQYF.

CDR3 region: CASRDYMNTEAFF. The CDR3 nucleotides are TGTGCCAGCAGGGACTACATGAACACTGAAGCTTTCTTT. The genes are TRBV6-5 and TRBJ1-1; D is undetermined. CDR1 is MNHEY and CDR2 is SVGAGI in the germline V gene. There are 13 residues in the CDR3. Deletions cut 6 bases from V and 0 bases from J, with 8 bases between.

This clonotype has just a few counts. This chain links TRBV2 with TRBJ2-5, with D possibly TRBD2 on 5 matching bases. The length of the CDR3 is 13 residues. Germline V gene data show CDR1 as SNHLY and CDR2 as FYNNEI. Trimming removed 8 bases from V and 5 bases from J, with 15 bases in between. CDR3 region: CASSGEIPETQYF. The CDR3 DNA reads TGTGCCAGCTCCGGGGAGATCCCCGAGACCCAGTACTTC. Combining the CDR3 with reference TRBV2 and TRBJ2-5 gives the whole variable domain EPEVTQTPSHQVTQMGQEVILRCVPISNHLYFYWYRQILGQKVEFLVSFYNNEISEKSEIFDDQFSVERPDGSNFTLKIRSTKLEDSAMYFCASSGEIPETQYFGPGTRLLVL.

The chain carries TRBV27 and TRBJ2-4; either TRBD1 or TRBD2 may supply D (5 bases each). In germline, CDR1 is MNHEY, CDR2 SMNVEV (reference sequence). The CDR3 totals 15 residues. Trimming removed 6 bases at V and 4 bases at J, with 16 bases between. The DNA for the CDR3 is TGTGCCAGCAGGGACTTGGGGCTACTAAAAAACATTCAGTACTTC. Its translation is CASRDLGLLKNIQYF.

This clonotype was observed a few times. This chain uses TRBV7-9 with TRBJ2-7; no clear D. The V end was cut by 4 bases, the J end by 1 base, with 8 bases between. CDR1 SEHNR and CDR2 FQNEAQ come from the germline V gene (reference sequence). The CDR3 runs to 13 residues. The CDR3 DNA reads TGTGCCAGCAGCTCTTACGAATCCTACGAGCAGTACTTC. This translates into CASSSYESYEQYF.

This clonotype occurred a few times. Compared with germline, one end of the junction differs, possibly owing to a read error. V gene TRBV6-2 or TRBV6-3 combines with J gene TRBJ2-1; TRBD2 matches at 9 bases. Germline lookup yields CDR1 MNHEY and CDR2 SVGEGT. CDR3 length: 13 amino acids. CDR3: CASRPSGTNEQFF. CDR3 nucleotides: TGCGCCAGCAGGCCTAGCGGGACCAATGAGCAGTTCTTC.

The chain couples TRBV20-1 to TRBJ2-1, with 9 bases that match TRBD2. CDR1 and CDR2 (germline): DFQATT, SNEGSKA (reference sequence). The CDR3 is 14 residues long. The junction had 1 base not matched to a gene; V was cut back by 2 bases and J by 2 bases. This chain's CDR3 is CSARSSGAYNEQFF. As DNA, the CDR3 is TGCAGTGCTAGATCTAGCGGGGCCTACAATGAGCAGTTCTTC.